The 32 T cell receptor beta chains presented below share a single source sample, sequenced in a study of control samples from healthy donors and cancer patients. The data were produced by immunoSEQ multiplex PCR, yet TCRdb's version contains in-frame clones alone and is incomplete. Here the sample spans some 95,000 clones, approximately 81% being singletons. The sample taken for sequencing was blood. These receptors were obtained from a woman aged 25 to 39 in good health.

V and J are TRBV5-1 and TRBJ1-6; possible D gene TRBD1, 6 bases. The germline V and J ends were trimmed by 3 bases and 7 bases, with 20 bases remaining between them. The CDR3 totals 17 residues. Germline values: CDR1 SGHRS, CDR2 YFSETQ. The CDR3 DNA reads TGCGCCAGCAGCTCACAACCCCAGGGGTCTAGCAATTCACCCCTCCACTTT. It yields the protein CASSSQPQGSSNSPLHF.

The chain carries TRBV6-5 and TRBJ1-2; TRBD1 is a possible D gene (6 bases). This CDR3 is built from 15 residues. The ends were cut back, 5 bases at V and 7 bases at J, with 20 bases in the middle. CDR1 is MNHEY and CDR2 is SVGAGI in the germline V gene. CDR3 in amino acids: CASSPHDRSIAGYTF. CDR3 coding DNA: TGTGCCAGCAGTCCTCACGACAGGTCGATAGCTGGCTACACCTTC.

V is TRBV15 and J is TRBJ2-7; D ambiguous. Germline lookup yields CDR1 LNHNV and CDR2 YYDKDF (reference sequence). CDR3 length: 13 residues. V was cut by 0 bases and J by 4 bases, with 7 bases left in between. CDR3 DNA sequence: TGTGCCACCAGCAGAGATTACGGGTACGAGCAGTACTTC. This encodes CATSRDYGYEQYF. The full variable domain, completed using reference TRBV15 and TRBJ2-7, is DAMVIQNPRYQVTQFGKPVTLSCSQTLNHNVMYWYQQKSSQAPKLLFHYYDKDFNNEADTPDNFQSRRPNTSFCFLDIRSPGLGDTAMYLCATSRDYGYEQYFGPGTRLTVT.

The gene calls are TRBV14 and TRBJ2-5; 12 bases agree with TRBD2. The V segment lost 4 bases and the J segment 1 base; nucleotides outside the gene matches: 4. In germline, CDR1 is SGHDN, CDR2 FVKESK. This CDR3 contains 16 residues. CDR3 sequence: CASSLRLAGAQETQYF. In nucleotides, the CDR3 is TGTGCCAGCAGCCTGCGACTAGCGGGGGCCCAAGAGACCCAGTACTTC.

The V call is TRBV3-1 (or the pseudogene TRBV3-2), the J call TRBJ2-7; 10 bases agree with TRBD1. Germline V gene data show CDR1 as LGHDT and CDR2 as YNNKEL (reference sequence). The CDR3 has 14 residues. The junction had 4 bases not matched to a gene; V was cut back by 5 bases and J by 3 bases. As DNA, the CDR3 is TGTGCCAGCAGCTGGACAGGGGGAAACTACGAGCAGTACTTC. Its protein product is CASSWTGGNYEQYF.

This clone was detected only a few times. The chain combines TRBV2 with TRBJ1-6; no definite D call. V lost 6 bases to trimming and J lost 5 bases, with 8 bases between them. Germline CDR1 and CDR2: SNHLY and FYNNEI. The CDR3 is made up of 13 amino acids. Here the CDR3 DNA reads TGTGCCAGCAGGAGGGAAAATAATTCACCCCTCCACTTT. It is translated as CASRRENNSPLHF.

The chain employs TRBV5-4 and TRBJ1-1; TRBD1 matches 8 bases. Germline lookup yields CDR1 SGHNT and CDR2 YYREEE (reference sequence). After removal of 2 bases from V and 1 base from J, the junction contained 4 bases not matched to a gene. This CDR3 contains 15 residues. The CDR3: CASSLLGQENTEAFF. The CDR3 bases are TGTGCCAGCAGCTTACTGGGACAGGAGAACACTGAAGCTTTCTTT.

In DNA form, the CDR3 reads TGTGCCAGCAGTGAATGGGGACAGGGAAAATTGTATGGCTACACCTTC. Protein: CASSEWGQGKLYGYTF. The genes are TRBV6-1 and TRBJ1-2, with 9 bases lining up with TRBD1. CDR3 size: 16 residues. CDR1 is MNHNS, CDR2 SASEGT, per germline. Trimming removed 2 bases from V and 5 bases from J; junction bases left unmatched: 9.

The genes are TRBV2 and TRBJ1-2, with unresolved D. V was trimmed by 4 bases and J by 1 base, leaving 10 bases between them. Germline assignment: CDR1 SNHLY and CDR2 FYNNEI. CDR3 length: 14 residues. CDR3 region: CASSALSGNYGYTF. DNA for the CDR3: TGTGCCAGCAGTGCACTTTCGGGTAACTATGGCTACACCTTC.

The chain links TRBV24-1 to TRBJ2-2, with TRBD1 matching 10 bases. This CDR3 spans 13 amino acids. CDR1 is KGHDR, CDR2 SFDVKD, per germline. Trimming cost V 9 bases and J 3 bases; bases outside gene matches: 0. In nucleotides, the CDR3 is TGTGCCACCGGGACAGGGGACACCGGGGAGCTGTTTTTT. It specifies CATGTGDTGELFF.

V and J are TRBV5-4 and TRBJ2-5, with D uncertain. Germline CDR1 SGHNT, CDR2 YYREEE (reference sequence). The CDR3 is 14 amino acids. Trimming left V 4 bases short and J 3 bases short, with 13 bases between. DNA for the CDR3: TGTGCCAGCAGCATGCGTGACTCCAAAGAGACCCAGTACTTC. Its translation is CASSMRDSKETQYF.

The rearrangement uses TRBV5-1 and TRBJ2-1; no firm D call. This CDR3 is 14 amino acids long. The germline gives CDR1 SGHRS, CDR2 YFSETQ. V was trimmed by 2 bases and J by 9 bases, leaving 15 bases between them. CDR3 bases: TGCGCCAGCAGCTTACGTCTGGGCCCTGGTGAGCAGTTCTTC. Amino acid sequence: CASSLRLGPGEQFF. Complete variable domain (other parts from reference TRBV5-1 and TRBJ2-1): KAGVTQTPRYLIKTRGQQVTLSCSPISGHRSVSWYQQTPGQGLQFLFEYFSETQRNKGNFPGRFSGRQFSNSRSEMNVSTLELGDSALYLCASSLRLGPGEQFFGPGTRLTVL.

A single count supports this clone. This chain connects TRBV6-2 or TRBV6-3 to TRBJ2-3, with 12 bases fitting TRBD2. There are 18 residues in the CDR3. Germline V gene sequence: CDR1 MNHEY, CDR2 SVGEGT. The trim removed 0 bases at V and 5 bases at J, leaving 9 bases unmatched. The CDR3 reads CASSYSLTSGGLRDTQYF. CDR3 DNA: TGTGCCAGCAGTTACTCCCTAACTAGCGGGGGGCTCCGAGATACGCAGTATTTT.

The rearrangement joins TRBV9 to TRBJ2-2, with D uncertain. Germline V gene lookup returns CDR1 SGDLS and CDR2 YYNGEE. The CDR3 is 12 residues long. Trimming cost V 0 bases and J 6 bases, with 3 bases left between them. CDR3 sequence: CASSVVAGELFF. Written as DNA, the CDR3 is TGTGCCAGCAGCGTAGTGGCCGGGGAGCTGTTTTTT.

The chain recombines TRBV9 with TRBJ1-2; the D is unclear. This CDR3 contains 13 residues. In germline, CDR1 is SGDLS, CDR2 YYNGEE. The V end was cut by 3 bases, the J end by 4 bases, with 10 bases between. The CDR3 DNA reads TGTGCCAGCAGCGCCCTATCGGGCTATGGCTACACCTTC. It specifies CASSALSGYGYTF. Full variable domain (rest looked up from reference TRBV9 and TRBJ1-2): DSGVTQTPKHLITATGQRVTLRCSPRSGDLSVYWYQQSLDQGLQFLIQYYNGEERAKGNILERFSAQQFPDLHSELNLSSLELGDSALYFCASSALSGYGYTFGSGTRLTVV.

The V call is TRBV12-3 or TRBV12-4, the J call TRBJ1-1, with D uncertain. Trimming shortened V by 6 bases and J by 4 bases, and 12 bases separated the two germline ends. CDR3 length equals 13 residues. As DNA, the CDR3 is TGTGCCAGCAGCGTCGGTGGTGGCACTGAAGCTTTCTTT. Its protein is CASSVGGGTEAFF.

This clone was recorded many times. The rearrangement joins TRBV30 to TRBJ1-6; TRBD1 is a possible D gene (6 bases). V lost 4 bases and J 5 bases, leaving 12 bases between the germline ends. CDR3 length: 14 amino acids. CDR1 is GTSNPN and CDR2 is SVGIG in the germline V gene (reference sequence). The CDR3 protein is CAWIGQSNNSPLHF. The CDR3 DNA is TGTGCCTGGATCGGACAGTCCAATAATTCACCCCTCCACTTT. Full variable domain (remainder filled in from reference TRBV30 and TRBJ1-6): SQTIHQWPATLVQPVGSPLSLECTVEGTSNPNLYWYRQAAGRGLQLLFYSVGIGQISSEVPQNLSASRPQDRQFILSSKKLLLSDSGFYLCAWIGQSNNSPLHFGNGTRLTVT.

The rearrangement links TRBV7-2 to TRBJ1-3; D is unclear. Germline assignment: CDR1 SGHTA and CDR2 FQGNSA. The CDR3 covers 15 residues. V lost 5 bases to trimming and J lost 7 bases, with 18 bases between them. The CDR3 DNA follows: TGTGCCAGCAGCGGGCTGGGTTCCCTGGGGAACACCATATATTTT. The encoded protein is CASSGLGSLGNTIYF.

CDR3 protein: CASSEDPGHYGYTF. The CDR3 DNA reads as TGTGCCAGCAGTGAAGACCCAGGGCACTATGGCTACACCTTC. The chain links TRBV6-4 to TRBJ1-2; a weak D match, TRBD1 (5 bases). CDR3 length equals 14 residues. Germline V CDR1 and CDR2: MRHNA, SNTAGT. V gave up 3 bases and J gave up 3 bases, with 11 bases separating them.

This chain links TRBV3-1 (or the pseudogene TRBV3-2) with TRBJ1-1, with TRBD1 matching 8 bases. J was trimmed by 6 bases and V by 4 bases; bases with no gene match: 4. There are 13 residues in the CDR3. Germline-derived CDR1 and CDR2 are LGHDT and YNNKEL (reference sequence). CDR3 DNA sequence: TGTGCCAGCAGCCTAAACAGGGGGGCTGAAGCTTTCTTT. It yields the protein CASSLNRGAEAFF.

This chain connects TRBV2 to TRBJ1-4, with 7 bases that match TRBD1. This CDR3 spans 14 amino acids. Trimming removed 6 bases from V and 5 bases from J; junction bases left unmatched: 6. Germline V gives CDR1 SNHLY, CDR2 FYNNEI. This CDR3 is CASSDQGGNEKLFF. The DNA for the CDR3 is TGTGCCAGCAGCGACCAGGGGGGGAATGAAAAACTGTTTTTT.

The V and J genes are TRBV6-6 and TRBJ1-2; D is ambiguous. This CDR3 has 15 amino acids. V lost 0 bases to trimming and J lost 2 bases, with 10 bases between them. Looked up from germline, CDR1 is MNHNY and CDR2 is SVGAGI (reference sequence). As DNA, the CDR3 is TGTGCCAGCAGTTACTCCGGACCAAACAACTATGGCTACACCTTC. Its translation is CASSYSGPNNYGYTF.

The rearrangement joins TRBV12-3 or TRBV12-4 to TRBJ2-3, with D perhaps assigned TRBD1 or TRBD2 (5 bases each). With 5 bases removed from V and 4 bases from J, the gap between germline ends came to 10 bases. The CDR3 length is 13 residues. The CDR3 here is CASSRMGADTQYF. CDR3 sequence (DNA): TGTGCCAGCAGTCGTATGGGGGCAGATACGCAGTATTTT.

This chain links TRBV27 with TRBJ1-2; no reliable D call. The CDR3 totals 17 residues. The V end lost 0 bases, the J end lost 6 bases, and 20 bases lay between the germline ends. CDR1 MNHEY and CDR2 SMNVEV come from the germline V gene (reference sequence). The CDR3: CASSLSILNRKEDGYTF. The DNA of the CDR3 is TGTGCCAGCAGTTTATCGATCCTAAACCGGAAAGAGGATGGCTACACCTTC.

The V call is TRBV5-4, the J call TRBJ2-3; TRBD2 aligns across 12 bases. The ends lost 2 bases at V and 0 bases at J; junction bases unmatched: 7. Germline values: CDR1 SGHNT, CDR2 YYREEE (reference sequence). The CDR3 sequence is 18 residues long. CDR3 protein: CASSLGLAGPTSTDTQYF. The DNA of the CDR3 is TGTGCCAGCAGCTTAGGACTAGCGGGGCCAACTAGCACAGATACGCAGTATTTT.

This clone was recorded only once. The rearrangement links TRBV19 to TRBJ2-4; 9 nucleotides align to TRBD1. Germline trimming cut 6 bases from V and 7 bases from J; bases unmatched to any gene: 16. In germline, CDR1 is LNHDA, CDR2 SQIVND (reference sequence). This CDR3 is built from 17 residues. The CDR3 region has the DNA TGTGCCAGTAGCGCGATTATAACCGGGACAGGGTACAACATTCAGTACTTC. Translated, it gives CASSAIITGTGYNIQYF.

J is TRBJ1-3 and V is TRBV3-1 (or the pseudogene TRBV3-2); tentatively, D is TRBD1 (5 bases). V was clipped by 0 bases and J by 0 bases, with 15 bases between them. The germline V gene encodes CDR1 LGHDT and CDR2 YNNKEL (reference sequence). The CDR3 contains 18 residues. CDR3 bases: TGTGCCAGCAGCCAAGATAGGGGCCAGGCCTCCTCTGGAAACACCATATATTTT. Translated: CASSQDRGQASSGNTIYF.

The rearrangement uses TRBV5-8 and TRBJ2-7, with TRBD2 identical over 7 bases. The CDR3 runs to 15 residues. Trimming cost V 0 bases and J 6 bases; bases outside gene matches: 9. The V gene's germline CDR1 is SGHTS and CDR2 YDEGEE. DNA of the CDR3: TGTGCCAGCAGCTTGGAAGGGACTAAGTTCGGCGAGCAGTACTTC. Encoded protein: CASSLEGTKFGEQYF.

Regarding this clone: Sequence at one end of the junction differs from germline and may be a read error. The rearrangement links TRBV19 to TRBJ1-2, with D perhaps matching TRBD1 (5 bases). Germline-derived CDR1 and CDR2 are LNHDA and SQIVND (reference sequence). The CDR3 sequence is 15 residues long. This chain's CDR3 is CASRIGGASIDGYTF. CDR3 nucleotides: TGTGCCAGTAGGATAGGAGGGGCCTCCATTGATGGCTACACCTTC. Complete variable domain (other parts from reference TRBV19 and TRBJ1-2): DGGITQSPKYLFRKEGQNVTLSCEQNLNHDAMYWYRQDPGQGLRLIYYSQIVNDFQKGDIAEGYSVSREKKESFPLTVTSAQKNPTAFYLCASRIGGASIDGYTFGSGTRLTVV.

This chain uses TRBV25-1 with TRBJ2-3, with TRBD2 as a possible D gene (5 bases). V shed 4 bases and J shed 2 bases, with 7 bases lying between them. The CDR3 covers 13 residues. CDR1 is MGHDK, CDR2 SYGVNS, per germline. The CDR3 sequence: CASSGGLTDTQYF. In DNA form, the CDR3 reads TGTGCCAGCAGTGGAGGGCTCACAGATACGCAGTATTTT.

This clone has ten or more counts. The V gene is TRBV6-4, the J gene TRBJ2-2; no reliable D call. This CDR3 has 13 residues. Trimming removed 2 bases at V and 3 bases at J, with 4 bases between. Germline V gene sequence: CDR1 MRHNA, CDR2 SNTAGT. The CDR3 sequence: CASSDRDTGELFF. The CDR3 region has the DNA TGTGCCAGCAGTGACAGGGACACCGGGGAGCTGTTTTTT.

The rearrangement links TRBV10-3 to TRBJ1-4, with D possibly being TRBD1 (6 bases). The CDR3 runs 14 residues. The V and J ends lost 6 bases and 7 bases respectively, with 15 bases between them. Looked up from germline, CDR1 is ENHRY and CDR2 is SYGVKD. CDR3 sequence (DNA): TGTGCCATCAGCCCAGGGGCCCCCAGTGAAAAACTGTTTTTT. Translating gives CAISPGAPSEKLFF.